Presented here are 23 T cell receptor beta chains from one specimen sequenced in a study of blood T cells in healthy people across ages. Sample-barcoded 5' priming and a J-beta primer mix drove a second PCR of roughly 6 to 12 cycles. TCRdb re-derived calls from the 5' RACE reads in MiXCR, one entry per CDR3 protein. The table shows roughly 1,300,000 distinct CDR3 sequences, with 55% to 75% occurring only once. What was sequenced was blood. The receptors shown here come from a man between 18 and 35 years old in good health.

This rearrangement joins TRBV4-1 to TRBJ2-7; 7 bases fit TRBD1. The J call is in doubt because the DNA end fits TRBJ2-5 better. The CDR3 contains 14 residues. Per germline, CDR1 MGHRA and CDR2 YSYEKL. CDR3 DNA: TGCGCCAGCAGCCATCAGGGGGTCATTGAGACCCAGTACTTC. Translation gives CASSHQGVIETQYF.

At least ten counts were recorded for this clonotype. The chain carries TRBV5-1 and TRBJ2-5; no reliable D call. The V and J ends lost 4 bases and 4 bases respectively, with 8 bases between them. The CDR3 loop spans 12 amino acids. CDR1 is SGHRS and CDR2 is YFSETQ in the germline V gene. The CDR3: CASSVPSETQYF. The DNA for the CDR3 is TGCGCCAGCAGCGTACCGTCAGAGACCCAGTACTTC. The entire variable domain, with the rest obtained from reference TRBV5-1 and TRBJ2-5, is as follows: KAGVTQTPRYLIKTRGQQVTLSCSPISGHRSVSWYQQTPGQGLQFLFEYFSETQRNKGNFPGRFSGRQFSNSRSEMNVSTLELGDSALYLCASSVPSETQYFGPGTRLLVL.

The rearrangement uses TRBV6-6 and TRBJ2-1; D remains ambiguous. The CDR3 is made up of 10 amino acids. Trimming pared 10 bases from V and 13 bases from J, leaving 14 bases between. Looked up from germline, CDR1 is MNHNY and CDR2 is SVGAGI (reference sequence). The CDR3 region has the DNA TGTGCCACGGCCGTGGAGACCCAGTTCTTC. It translates to CATAVETQFF.

In the case of this clonotype: Relative to the germline gene, one junction end is altered; a read error may explain this. This sequence joins TRBV6-6 and TRBJ1-4, with D hard to call. The CDR3 covers 13 residues. The germline V gene encodes CDR1 MNHNY and CDR2 SVGAGI (reference sequence). CDR3 DNA sequence: TGTGCCAGCAGTGACTCCCCCAATGAAAAACTGTTTTTT. It translates to CASSDSPNEKLFF.

This sequence joins TRBV7-2 and TRBJ2-7; unclear D gene. This CDR3 contains 16 residues. V lost 5 bases, J lost 0 bases, and 17 bases lay in between. Looked up from germline, CDR1 is SGHTA and CDR2 is FQGNSA. CDR3 DNA sequence: TGTGCCAGCAGCCCCTTTGGCGGCCCGGACTCCTACGAGCAGTACTTC. This gives the protein CASSPFGGPDSYEQYF.

The chain joins TRBV10-3 to TRBJ1-2; D remains ambiguous. This CDR3 has 13 amino acids. Germline loops: CDR1 ENHRY, CDR2 SYGVKD. Trimming stripped 3 bases from V and 4 bases from J, with 9 bases between. CDR3 residues: CAISERMAYGYTF. The CDR3 region has the DNA TGTGCCATCAGTGAACGGATGGCCTATGGCTACACCTTC.

As for this clonotype: One end of the junction varies from germline; a read error may be responsible. This rearrangement joins TRBV20-1 to TRBJ2-3, with TRBD1 matching over 12 bases. This CDR3 spans 18 amino acids. CDR1 and CDR2 from the germline V gene are DFQATT and SNEGSKA (reference sequence). Written as DNA, the CDR3 is TGCAGTGCTAGAATGATAGGTCCCGGGACAGGGGGCACGGATACGCAGTATTTT. Translating it yields CSARMIGPGTGGTDTQYF.

This CDR3 is CSGSLLGETQYF. CDR3 nucleotides: TGCAGTGGGTCGTTATTGGGGGAGACCCAGTACTTC. This chain connects TRBV20-1 to TRBJ2-5; D gene ambiguous. Trimming pared 7 bases from V and 5 bases from J, leaving 14 bases between. Per germline, CDR1 DFQATT and CDR2 SNEGSKA (reference sequence). The CDR3 loop spans 12 amino acids.

The chain joins TRBV4-1 to TRBJ1-1, with unresolved D. The CDR3 runs to 15 residues. Per germline, CDR1 MGHRA and CDR2 YSYEKL. Trimming took 4 bases from V and 4 from J, leaving 16 bases between them. The CDR3 region has the DNA TGCGCCAGCAGCCTTAACAGTGATTTAGGCACTGAAGCTTTCTTT. This encodes CASSLNSDLGTEAFF.

The chain links TRBV6-5 to TRBJ2-3; D possibly corresponds to TRBD2 (5 bases). Germline V CDR1 and CDR2: MNHEY, SVGAGI. Trimming took off 5 bases at V and 2 bases at J, with 11 bases between the two ends. The CDR3 is made up of 14 amino acids. In DNA form, the CDR3 reads TGTGCCAGCAGTGCAAGCGGCACCACAGATACGCAGTATTTT. It is translated as CASSASGTTDTQYF.

The genes are TRBV9 and TRBJ2-5; no clear D. V gave up 4 bases and J gave up 11 bases, with 18 bases separating them. CDR1 and CDR2 from the germline V gene are SGDLS and YYNGEE. The CDR3 length is 13 residues. CDR3 region: CASSHAPSLEQYF. Here the CDR3 DNA reads TGTGCCAGCAGCCACGCCCCCTCCCTGGAGCAGTACTTC.

This clonotype came up a few times. The chain joins TRBV20-1 to TRBJ2-1; 10 nucleotides match TRBD2. The CDR3 totals 16 residues. V trimming: 7 bases; J trimming: 6 bases; junction bases outside the gene matches: 15. Germline V gives CDR1 DFQATT, CDR2 SNEGSKA (reference sequence). CDR3 region: CSEIAGSGRAINEQFF. CDR3 DNA: TGCAGTGAAATAGCGGGAAGCGGGAGGGCCATCAATGAGCAGTTCTTC.

The chain has TRBV20-1 and TRBJ2-1; 11 bases map to TRBD2. V lost 7 bases and J lost 6; bases outside the gene matches: 14. Per the germline V gene, CDR1 is DFQATT and CDR2 is SNEGSKA (reference sequence). CDR3 size: 16 residues. CDR3 DNA sequence: TGCAGTGTTAAAAGACCCGGGACTAGCGGCACCAATGAGCAGTTCTTC. Translated: CSVKRPGTSGTNEQFF.

The J gene is TRBJ2-7, the V gene TRBV6-2 or TRBV6-3; D remains ambiguous. Trimming cost V 10 bases and J 0 bases, with 13 bases left between them. This CDR3 is 13 amino acids long. Germline assignment: CDR1 MNHEY and CDR2 SVGEGT. The CDR3 region has the DNA TGTGCCATTCAACCAGGTCTCTCCTACGAGCAGTACTTC. Its protein is CAIQPGLSYEQYF.

V gene TRBV6-1 combines with J gene TRBJ2-2, with D perhaps assigned TRBD1 or TRBD2 (6 bases each). CDR1 MNHNS and CDR2 SASEGT come from the germline V gene. Deletions cut 1 base from V and 4 bases from J, with 13 bases between. The CDR3 runs to 16 residues. The CDR3 here is CASSEDPGAVTGELFF. In nucleotides, the CDR3 is TGTGCCAGCAGTGAAGACCCGGGGGCTGTCACCGGGGAGCTGTTTTTT.

CDR3 sequence (DNA): TGCGCCAGCAGTCCCGAAATCGTTTGGAGCACAGATACGCAGTATTTT. Protein sequence: CASSPEIVWSTDTQYF. The V and J genes are TRBV10-1 and TRBJ2-3; the D is unclear. The V gene's germline CDR1 is WNHNN and CDR2 SYGVQD (reference sequence). Trimming removed 5 bases at V and 0 bases at J, with 15 bases between. This CDR3 contains 16 residues.

The CDR3 nucleotides are TGCAGCGTTGCTGCAGGGTTCGCAGATACGCAGTATTTT. This encodes CSVAAGFADTQYF. The chain links TRBV29-1 to TRBJ2-3; TRBD1 is a possible D gene (5 bases). V was shortened by 4 bases and J by 4 bases, with 12 bases between the two germline ends. This CDR3 has 13 residues. Germline CDR1 SQVTM, CDR2 ANQGSEA.

The chain employs TRBV7-2 and TRBJ1-1; D might be TRBD1 (6 bases). Germline V lookup: CDR1 SGHTA, CDR2 FQGNSA. The CDR3 loop spans 15 amino acids. Between the trimmed V and J ends, which lost 5 bases and 4 bases, there was a span of 17 bases. This CDR3 is CASSNVRGPGTEAFF. CDR3 nucleotides: TGTGCCAGCAGCAATGTGCGGGGGCCTGGCACTGAAGCTTTCTTT.

This clonotype turned up a few times. The rearrangement links TRBV10-3 to TRBJ2-5; TRBD1 is a possible D gene (7 bases). V was clipped by 11 bases and J by 5 bases, with 18 bases between them. CDR3 length: 13 amino acids. CDR1 is ENHRY, CDR2 SYGVKD, per germline. CDR3 nucleotides: TGTGCCGCCAGGGGGGTAACCAGGGAGACCCAGTACTTC. This sequence encodes CAARGVTRETQYF.

V is TRBV12-5 and J is TRBJ2-3; 8 nucleotides align to TRBD2. J was trimmed by 3 bases and V by 8 bases; bases with no gene match: 7. There are 14 residues in the CDR3. CDR1 and CDR2 (germline): LGHNT, FRNRAP. The CDR3 DNA reads as TGTGCTAGTCGAACGGGAGGGTCGACAGATACGCAGTATTTT. Residues: CASRTGGSTDTQYF.

This clonotype was detected a few times. The V and J genes are TRBV7-6 and TRBJ2-7, with 7 bases aligning to TRBD2. V was pared by 5 bases and J by 6 bases, with 7 bases of the junction left unmatched. CDR1 SGHVS and CDR2 FNYEAQ come from the germline V gene. The CDR3 spans 13 residues. The CDR3 coding sequence is TGTGCCAGCAGCCCACGGGACTACGGCGAGCAGTACTTC. This sequence encodes CASSPRDYGEQYF.

To note about this clonotype: Mismatch with germline at one junction end may stem from a read error. The chain combines TRBV7-8 with TRBJ2-2; no reliable D call. The germline gives CDR1 SGHVS, CDR2 FQNEAQ. The CDR3 extends over 14 amino acids. The CDR3: CASSVATVTGELFF. The DNA for the CDR3 is TGTGCCAGCAGCGTAGCCACGGTCACCGGGGAGCTGTTTTTT.

The V call is TRBV19, the J call TRBJ2-4; weak D call: TRBD2 (6 bases). Near its end, the DNA agrees better with TRBJ2-7, so the J call may be wrong. The CDR3 is made up of 13 amino acids. Germline CDR1 is LNHDA and CDR2 is SQIVND (reference sequence). The DNA of the CDR3 is TGTGCCACGAACGGGGGATGGCCTTACGAGCAGTACTTC. Its protein is CATNGGWPYEQYF.